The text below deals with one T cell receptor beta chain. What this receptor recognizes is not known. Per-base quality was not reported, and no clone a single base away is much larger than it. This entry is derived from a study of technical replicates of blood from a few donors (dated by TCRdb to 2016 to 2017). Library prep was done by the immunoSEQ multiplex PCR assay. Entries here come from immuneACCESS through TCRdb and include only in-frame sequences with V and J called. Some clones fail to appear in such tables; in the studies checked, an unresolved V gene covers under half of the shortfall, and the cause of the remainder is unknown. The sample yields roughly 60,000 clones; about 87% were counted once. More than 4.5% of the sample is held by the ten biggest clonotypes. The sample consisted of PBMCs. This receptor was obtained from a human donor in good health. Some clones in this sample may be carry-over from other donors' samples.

The DNA sequence is TGTGCCAGCAGCCTTAGTTCACACAATGAGCAGTTCTTC. Translated, this gives CASSLSSHNEQFF. The chain joins TRBV7-8 to TRBJ2-1, with the D gene not clear enough to name. There are 13 amino acids in the CDR3, from cysteine to phenylalanine inclusive. The sequence is cut down to CDR3 DNA, 39 bases in frame from base 1. Trimming costs V 5 bases and J 5 bases, and their ends lie 10 bases apart. CDR1 and CDR2 (SGHVS, FQNEAQ) derive from the germline V gene.